Presented here are 22 T cell receptor beta chains from one specimen sequenced in a study of T cells after yellow fever vaccination. Each CDR3 protein gets one entry after TCRdb re-called the 5' RACE reads with MiXCR. This sample has hundreds of thousands of distinct CDR3 sequences, with less than 25% found just once. The specimen was PBMCs, collected less than 25 days after the first yellow fever vaccination. The source is a man between 18 and 29 years old who received the YFV17D yellow fever vaccine.

The sample holds a few counts of this clonotype. The chain couples TRBV15 to TRBJ2-5; D possibly matches TRBD1 or TRBD2 (5 bases each). Germline-derived CDR1 and CDR2 are LNHNV and YYDKDF (reference sequence). There are 15 residues in the CDR3. V gave up 5 bases and J gave up 1 base, with 14 bases separating them. The CDR3: CATSGVPGTQETQYF. The CDR3 DNA follows: TGTGCCACCAGCGGAGTCCCCGGGACCCAAGAGACCCAGTACTTC. Variable domain in full (rest from reference TRBV15 and TRBJ2-5): DAMVIQNPRYQVTQFGKPVTLSCSQTLNHNVMYWYQQKSSQAPKLLFHYYDKDFNNEADTPDNFQSRRPNTSFCFLDIRSPGLGDTAMYLCATSGVPGTQETQYFGPGTRLLVL.

This clonotype was observed a few times. The chain employs TRBV30 and TRBJ1-2, with no clear D. This CDR3 contains 14 residues. V dropped 3 bases and J dropped 4 bases, with 15 bases sitting between them. Looked up from germline, CDR1 is GTSNPN and CDR2 is SVGIG (reference sequence). CDR3 bases: TGTGCCTGGAGGGGAGTCAGTCACCTCTATGGCTACACCTTC. This encodes CAWRGVSHLYGYTF. Full variable domain (remainder filled in from reference TRBV30 and TRBJ1-2): SQTIHQWPATLVQPVGSPLSLECTVEGTSNPNLYWYRQAAGRGLQLLFYSVGIGQISSEVPQNLSASRPQDRQFILSSKKLLLSDSGFYLCAWRGVSHLYGYTFGSGTRLTVV.

This chain connects TRBV6-5 to TRBJ2-7; TRBD1 agrees at 7 bases. This CDR3 is built from 17 residues. Germline CDR1 MNHEY, CDR2 SVGAGI. After removal of 2 bases from V and 3 bases from J, the junction contained 13 bases not matched to a gene. The CDR3, as DNA: TGTGCCAGCAGTTACCCCGAGGGGGCGCAGCCGAACTACGAGCAGTACTTC. Translated, it gives CASSYPEGAQPNYEQYF.

The sample holds a few counts of this clonotype. This rearrangement joins TRBV20-1 to TRBJ2-7; the D is unclear. Between the trimmed V and J ends, which lost 3 bases and 3 bases, there was a span of 12 bases. CDR1 is DFQATT and CDR2 is SNEGSKA in the germline V gene (reference sequence). The CDR3 loop spans 13 amino acids. CDR3 in DNA: TGCAGTGCTAGCCAGGCTCCGGGCTACGAGCAGTACTTC. Its protein product is CSASQAPGYEQYF.

V gene TRBV20-1 combines with J gene TRBJ2-3; D is uncertain. Trimming took off 3 bases at V and 0 bases at J, with 7 bases between the two ends. Germline V gene data show CDR1 as DFQATT and CDR2 as SNEGSKA (reference sequence). The CDR3 totals 13 residues. The CDR3 is CSASPPSTDTQYF. The CDR3 DNA reads as TGCAGTGCTAGCCCCCCTAGCACAGATACGCAGTATTTT.

This sequence joins TRBV19 and TRBJ1-4; D gene ambiguous. V lost 7 bases, J lost 0 bases, and 9 bases lay in between. The V gene's germline CDR1 is LNHDA and CDR2 SQIVND (reference sequence). The CDR3 contains 14 residues. The CDR3 loop is CASTNQATNEKLFF. The CDR3 bases are TGTGCCAGTACTAACCAGGCAACTAATGAAAAACTGTTTTTT.

The J gene is TRBJ2-5, the V gene TRBV7-2; D is undetermined. Germline lookup yields CDR1 SGHTA and CDR2 FQGNSA. This CDR3 spans 16 amino acids. V lost 4 bases to trimming and J lost 5 bases, with 20 bases between them. For the CDR3, the DNA is TGTGCCAGCAGCTGGCCCATAGAAGGCAGCCGGGAGACCCAGTACTTC. Encoded protein: CASSWPIEGSRETQYF.

This clonotype came up a few times. The chain employs TRBV20-1 and TRBJ2-2; D is uncertain. CDR1 and CDR2 from the germline V gene are DFQATT and SNEGSKA (reference sequence). Trimming took off 4 bases at V and 6 bases at J, with 6 bases between the two ends. This CDR3 spans 11 amino acids. The CDR3 DNA reads TGCAGTGCTACAGCCCCCGGGGAGCTGTTTTTT. Its translation: CSATAPGELFF.

V gene TRBV11-2 combines with J gene TRBJ2-1; TRBD2 matches 9 bases. The J segment lost 2 bases and the V segment lost 5 bases, leaving 19 bases of the junction unmatched. This CDR3 contains 20 residues. Germline lookup yields CDR1 SGHAT and CDR2 FQNNGV. DNA of the CDR3: TGTGCCAGCAGCCCGGGCTTTGGGCGGGGGGGTTTTAGGCCCTACAATGAGCAGTTCTTC. This sequence encodes CASSPGFGRGGFRPYNEQFF.

This clonotype has a handful of counts. In DNA, the CDR3 is TGTGCCAGCAGCTTGCCTACAGCGAACACCGGGGAGCTGTTTTTT. Its protein product is CASSLPTANTGELFF. This chain links TRBV5-6 with TRBJ2-2; D remains unclear. The germline V and J ends were trimmed by 1 base and 0 bases, with 7 bases remaining between them. The CDR3 sequence is 15 residues long. From germline, CDR1 is SGHDT and CDR2 YYEEEE.

V usage is TRBV5-1 and J usage is TRBJ2-4; perhaps D is TRBD1 or TRBD2 (5 bases each). This CDR3 region has 16 residues. Looked up from germline, CDR1 is SGHRS and CDR2 is YFSETQ. Trimming removed 0 bases at V and 0 bases at J, with 10 bases between. The CDR3 reads CASSLAGPLAKNIQYF. The DNA of the CDR3 is TGCGCCAGCAGCTTGGCGGGGCCCCTAGCCAAAAACATTCAGTACTTC.

This clonotype was recorded many times. In DNA, the CDR3 is TGTGCCAGCAGCCAAGAGGGACTAGAGCGGGATACGCAGTATTTT. Residues: CASSQEGLERDTQYF. The chain couples TRBV4-2 to TRBJ2-3; 8 positions agree with TRBD2. CDR1 LGHNA and CDR2 YNFKEQ come from the germline V gene. The CDR3 runs to 15 residues. The V gene end was trimmed by 0 bases and the J gene end by 6 bases; junction bases not matched to a gene: 5.

The table lists this clonotype with a few counts. The chain combines TRBV28 with TRBJ1-2; D is perhaps TRBD1 (6 bases). V lost 6 bases to trimming and J lost 2 bases, with 19 bases between them. The CDR3 sequence is 16 residues long. Germline assignment: CDR1 MDHEN and CDR2 SYDVKM. The CDR3 nucleotides are TGTGCCAGCAGGGGGGGTCCGGGACACTCAAACTATGGCTACACCTTC. This codes for CASRGGPGHSNYGYTF.

CDR3 sequence (DNA): TGTGCCATCAGTGAGGGGGGCAGGGGGCTCTACGAGACCCAGTACTTC. This translates into CAISEGGRGLYETQYF. The rearrangement joins TRBV10-3 to TRBJ2-5; 8 nucleotides line up with TRBD1. This CDR3 spans 16 amino acids. The V gene's germline CDR1 is ENHRY and CDR2 SYGVKD. The junction had 10 bases not matched to a gene; V was cut back by 2 bases and J by 5 bases.

This clonotype was seen a few times. The V call is TRBV7-6, the J call TRBJ2-1; TRBD1 matches 10 bases. The J segment lost 6 bases and the V segment lost 1 base, leaving 9 bases of the junction unmatched. The CDR3 covers 17 residues. Germline V lookup: CDR1 SGHVS, CDR2 FNYEAQ. CDR3 residues: CASSLGLGQGFGNEQFF. The CDR3 DNA reads TGTGCCAGCAGCTTAGGTTTGGGACAGGGGTTTGGCAATGAGCAGTTCTTC.

This clonotype appeared a few times. V and J are TRBV9 and TRBJ1-2, with D tentatively TRBD1 (5 bases). The germline V gene encodes CDR1 SGDLS and CDR2 YYNGEE. V was cut by 0 bases and J by 5 bases, with 17 bases left in between. CDR3 length equals 16 residues. CDR3 sequence: CASSVGTGQDTYGYTF. CDR3 in DNA: TGTGCCAGCAGCGTAGGAACAGGACAAGACACTTATGGCTACACCTTC.

This clonotype was seen only a few times. The CDR3 DNA reads TGCGCCAGCAGCCAATCCGGGGACAGAAGGCCCCAGCATTTT. Its translation is CASSQSGDRRPQHF. This chain links TRBV4-1 with TRBJ1-5, with TRBD1 matching 7 bases. Germline V gene data show CDR1 as MGHRA and CDR2 as YSYEKL. The CDR3 totals 14 residues. V was clipped by 2 bases and J by 9 bases; unmatched bases: 7.

The rearrangement links TRBV7-3 to TRBJ2-2; D gene unclear. This CDR3 is built from 16 residues. Germline CDR1 reads SGHTA; CDR2 reads FQGTGA. Trimming stripped 1 base from V and 1 base from J, with 10 bases between. For the CDR3, the DNA is TGTGCCAGCAGCTTAAGAGGACGGGTGAACACCGGGGAGCTGTTTTTT. Its translation is CASSLRGRVNTGELFF.

The V call is TRBV10-2, the J call TRBJ2-1; D is unclear. The CDR3 runs 18 residues. The V end lost 0 bases, the J end lost 2 bases, and 17 bases lay between the germline ends. CDR1 is WSHSY, CDR2 SAAADI, per germline. CDR3 protein: CASSESNLVRQAYNEQFF. The CDR3 DNA is TGCGCCAGCAGTGAGTCAAATTTGGTCCGTCAAGCCTACAATGAGCAGTTCTTC.

This clonotype was observed a few times. V is TRBV5-5 and J is TRBJ2-5; TRBD2 aligns across 7 bases. The trim removed 0 bases at V and 3 bases at J, leaving 5 bases unmatched. CDR1 is SGHKS, CDR2 YYEKEE, per germline (reference sequence). The CDR3 has 15 amino acids. CDR3 in amino acids: CASSLAPGLKETQYF. CDR3 DNA: TGTGCCAGCAGCTTGGCCCCGGGACTAAAAGAGACCCAGTACTTC.

The V call is TRBV5-1, the J call TRBJ2-1; 10 nucleotides match TRBD1. The CDR3 is 14 amino acids. V lost 4 bases to trimming and J lost 6 bases; unmatched junction nucleotides: 4. The germline CDR1 and CDR2 sequences are SGHRS and YFSETQ. The CDR3 bases are TGCGCCAGCAGCGCGGGACAGGGGTTCAATGAGCAGTTCTTC. As protein: CASSAGQGFNEQFF.

The chain uses TRBV6-5 and TRBJ2-3; TRBD2 is a possible D gene (5 bases). CDR3 length equals 14 residues. Germline assignment: CDR1 MNHEY and CDR2 SVGAGI. The V gene lost 4 bases and the J gene lost 9 bases, with 17 bases spanning the gap. This CDR3 reads CASSSLVARGTQYF. In nucleotides, the CDR3 is TGTGCCAGCAGTTCCCTTGTAGCGCGCGGGACGCAGTATTTT.